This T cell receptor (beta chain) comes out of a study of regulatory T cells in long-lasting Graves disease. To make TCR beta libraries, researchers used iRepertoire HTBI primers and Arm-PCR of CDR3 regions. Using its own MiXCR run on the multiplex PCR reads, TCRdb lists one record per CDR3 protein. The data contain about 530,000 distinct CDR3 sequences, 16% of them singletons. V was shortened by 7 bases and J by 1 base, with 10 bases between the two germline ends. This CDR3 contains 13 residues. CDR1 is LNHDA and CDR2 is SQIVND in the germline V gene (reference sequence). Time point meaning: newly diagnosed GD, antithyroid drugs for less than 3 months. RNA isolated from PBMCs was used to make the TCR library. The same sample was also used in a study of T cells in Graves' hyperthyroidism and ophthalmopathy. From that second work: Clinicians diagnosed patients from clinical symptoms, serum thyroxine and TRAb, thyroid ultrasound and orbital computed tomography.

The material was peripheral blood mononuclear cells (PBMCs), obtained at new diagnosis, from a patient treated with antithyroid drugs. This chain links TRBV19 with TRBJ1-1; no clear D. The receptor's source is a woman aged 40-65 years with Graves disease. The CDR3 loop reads CASNPGGNTEAFF. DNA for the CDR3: TGTGCCAGTAATCCGGGAGGGAACACTGAAGCTTTCTTT. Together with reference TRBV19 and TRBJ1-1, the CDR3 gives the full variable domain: DGGITQSPKYLFRKEGQNVTLSCEQNLNHDAMYWYRQDPGQGLRLIYYSQIVNDFQKGDIAEGYSVSREKKESFPLTVTSAQKNPTAFYLCASNPGGNTEAFFGQGTRLTVV.